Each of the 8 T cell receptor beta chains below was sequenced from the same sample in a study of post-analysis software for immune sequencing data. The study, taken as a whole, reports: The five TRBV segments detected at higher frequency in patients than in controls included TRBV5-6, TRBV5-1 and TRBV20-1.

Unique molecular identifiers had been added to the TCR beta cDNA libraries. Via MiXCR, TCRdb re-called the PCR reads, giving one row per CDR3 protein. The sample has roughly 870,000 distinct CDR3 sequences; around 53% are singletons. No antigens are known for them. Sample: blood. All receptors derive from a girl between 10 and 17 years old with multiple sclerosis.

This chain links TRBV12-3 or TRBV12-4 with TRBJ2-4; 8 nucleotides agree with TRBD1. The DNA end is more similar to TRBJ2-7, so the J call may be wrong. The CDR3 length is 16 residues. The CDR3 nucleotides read TGTGCCAGCAGTATCACAGGGGGTTCCCTCTCCTACGAGCAGTACTTC. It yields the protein CASSITGGSLSYEQYF.

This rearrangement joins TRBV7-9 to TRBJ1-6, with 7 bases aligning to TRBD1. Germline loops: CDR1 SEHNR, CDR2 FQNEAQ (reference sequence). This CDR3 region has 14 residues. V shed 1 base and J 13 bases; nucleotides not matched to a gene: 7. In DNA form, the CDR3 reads TGTGCCAGCAGCTTAGGGCCCAGGGGGTCCCCCCTCCACTTT. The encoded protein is CASSLGPRGSPLHF.

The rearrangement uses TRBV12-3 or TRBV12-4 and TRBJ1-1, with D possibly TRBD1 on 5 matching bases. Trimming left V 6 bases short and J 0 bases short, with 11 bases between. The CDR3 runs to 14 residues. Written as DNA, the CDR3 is TGTGCCAGCAGGAAAGACAGCATGAACACTGAAGCTTTCTTT. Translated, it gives CASRKDSMNTEAFF.

The CDR3 reads CASSPDGLAGSYEQYF. The CDR3 DNA is TGCGCCAGCAGCCCGGACGGACTAGCGGGAAGTTACGAGCAGTACTTC. This rearrangement joins TRBV5-1 to TRBJ2-7; 12 bases agree with TRBD2. The CDR3 contains 16 residues. The V gene's germline CDR1 is SGHRS and CDR2 YFSETQ. V was pared by 4 bases and J by 4 bases, with 9 bases of the junction left unmatched. Drawing the rest from reference TRBV5-1 and TRBJ2-7, the complete variable domain is KAGVTQTPRYLIKTRGQQVTLSCSPISGHRSVSWYQQTPGQGLQFLFEYFSETQRNKGNFPGRFSGRQFSNSRSEMNVSTLELGDSALYLCASSPDGLAGSYEQYFGPGTRLTVT.

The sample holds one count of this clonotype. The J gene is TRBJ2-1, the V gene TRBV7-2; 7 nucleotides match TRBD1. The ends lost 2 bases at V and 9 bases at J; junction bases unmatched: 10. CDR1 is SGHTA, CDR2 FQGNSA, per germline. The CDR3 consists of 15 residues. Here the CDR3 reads CASSLSDDRVTEQFF. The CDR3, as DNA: TGTGCCAGCAGCTTATCTGACGACAGGGTAACTGAGCAGTTCTTC.

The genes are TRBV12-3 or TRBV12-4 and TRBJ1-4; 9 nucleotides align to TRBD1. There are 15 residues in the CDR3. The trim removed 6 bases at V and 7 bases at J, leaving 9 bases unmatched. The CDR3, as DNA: TGTGCCAGCAGGGGACTGACAGGGGGAAGTGAAAAACTGTTTTTT. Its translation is CASRGLTGGSEKLFF.

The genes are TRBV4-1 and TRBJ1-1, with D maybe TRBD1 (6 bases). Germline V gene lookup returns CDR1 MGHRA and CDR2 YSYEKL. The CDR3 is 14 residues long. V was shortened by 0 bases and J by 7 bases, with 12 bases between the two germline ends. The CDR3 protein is CASSQDWGAFEAFF. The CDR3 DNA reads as TGCGCCAGCAGCCAAGATTGGGGGGCGTTTGAAGCTTTCTTT.

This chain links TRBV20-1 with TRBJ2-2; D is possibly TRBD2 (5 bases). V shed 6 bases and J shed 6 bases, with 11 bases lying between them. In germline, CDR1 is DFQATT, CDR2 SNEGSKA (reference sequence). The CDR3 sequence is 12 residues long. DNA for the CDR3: TGCAGTGCGGCACTAGGGTCCGGGGAGCTGTTTTTT. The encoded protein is CSAALGSGELFF.